The present T cell receptor (beta chain) was sequenced within a study of regulatory T cells in long-lasting Graves disease. In its sample, this clonotype was seen many times. Time point given: newly diagnosed GD, antithyroid drugs for less than 3 months. Preparation of the TCR library used RNA extracted from PBMCs. The CDR3 has 12 amino acids. V was cut by 8 bases and J by 4 bases, with 11 bases left in between. Germline loops: CDR1 MDHEN, CDR2 SYDVKM. With iRepertoire HTBI primers and Arm-PCR of CDR3 regions, TCR beta libraries were built. TCRdb called the multiplex PCR reads again in MiXCR, with one record for every CDR3 protein. Here the sample spans more than 450,000 distinct CDR3 sequences, 9.5% to 15% being singletons. The sample was also linked to a second study, of T cells in Graves' hyperthyroidism and ophthalmopathy.

This TCR was recovered from a woman aged 25 to 45 with Graves disease. The sequencing here drew on peripheral blood mononuclear cells (PBMCs), taken at new diagnosis, from a patient treated with antithyroid drugs. This chain connects TRBV28 to TRBJ1-2, with no clear D. DNA for the CDR3: TGTGCCAGCCAGGAGCAGTTCTATGGCTACACCTTC. Translation: CASQEQFYGYTF.